The 18 T cell receptor beta chains presented below share a single source sample, sequenced in a study of PD-1 blockade in classical Hodgkin lymphoma. Sequencing used immunoSEQ multiplex PCR; TCRdb keeps in-frame clones, though not all of them. Among fewer than 70,000 clones listed, around 89% were seen once. With no exception, relapse followed autologous stem cell transplantation in all patients, and brentuximab vedotin exposure varied. The sequences come from peripheral blood mononuclear cells (PBMCs), collected before the second cycle of nivolumab. These receptors came from a human donor with classical Hodgkin lymphoma.

V and J are TRBV4-2 and TRBJ2-7, with D perhaps matching TRBD1 (6 bases). From germline, CDR1 is LGHNA and CDR2 YNFKEQ. The CDR3 consists of 13 residues. The V end was cut by 4 bases, the J end by 3 bases, with 10 bases between. For the CDR3, the DNA is TGTGCCAGCAGCCCCCGGACAGACTACGAGCAGTACTTC. Translation: CASSPRTDYEQYF.

On this clone itself: The same CDR3 also results from other DNA sequences found in this sample. This rearrangement joins TRBV6-5 to TRBJ1-1, with a possible D match to TRBD1 (5 bases). The germline CDR1 and CDR2 sequences are MNHEY and SVGAGI. Trimming removed 2 bases from V and 0 bases from J, with 7 bases in between. The CDR3 covers 14 residues. The CDR3 sequence is CASSYGGVNTEAFF. DNA for the CDR3: TGTGCCAGCAGTTACGGGGGGGTGAACACTGAAGCTTTCTTT.

V usage is TRBV6-1 and J usage is TRBJ2-2; D not certain. V gave up 2 bases and J gave up 0 bases, with 4 bases separating them. This CDR3 spans 14 amino acids. The germline V gene has CDR1 MNHNS and CDR2 SASEGT. Here the CDR3 DNA reads TGTGCCAGCAGTGAATTTTCGAACACCGGGGAGCTGTTTTTT. Amino acid sequence: CASSEFSNTGELFF.

This clone appeared a single time. The gene calls are TRBV5-1 and TRBJ1-1; no reliable D call. Germline CDR1 reads SGHRS; CDR2 reads YFSETQ. V gave up 1 base and J gave up 1 base, with 11 bases separating them. There are 15 residues in the CDR3. Here the CDR3 reads CASSLLGITNTEAFF. CDR3 sequence (DNA): TGCGCCAGCAGCTTGTTGGGCATTACGAACACTGAAGCTTTCTTT.

The genes are TRBV5-1 and TRBJ2-1; D gene uncertain. The CDR3 spans 13 residues. Trimming took off 1 base at V and 7 bases at J, with 9 bases between the two ends. CDR1 is SGHRS, CDR2 YFSETQ, per germline. The CDR3 protein is CASSLTAANEQFF. The CDR3 DNA reads TGCGCCAGCAGCTTGACGGCGGCAAATGAGCAGTTCTTC.

This rearrangement joins TRBV21-1 to TRBJ1-4; the table's D call, TRBD1, was not checked against the DNA. TRBV21-1 is annotated as a pseudogene. The CDR3 length is 17 residues. The chain's CDR3 is CASSKVGRASTNEKLFF. Written as DNA, the CDR3 is TGTGCCAGCAGCAAAGTAGGCAGGGCCTCGACTAATGAAAAACTGTTTTTT.

This chain joins TRBV11-2 and TRBJ1-2, with a weak D call TRBD1 (6 bases). Trimming removed 1 base from V and 0 bases from J, with 12 bases in between. CDR1 and CDR2 (germline): SGHAT, FQNNGV. The CDR3 is made up of 16 amino acids. Here the CDR3 DNA reads TGTGCCAGCAGCTTAGGGCGAGGGGGGACTAACTATGGCTACACCTTC. Residues: CASSLGRGGTNYGYTF.

This rearrangement joins TRBV15 to TRBJ2-5; 7 bases match TRBD1. J gave up 1 base and V 1 base, and 9 bases lay outside the gene matches. The germline V gene encodes CDR1 LNHNV and CDR2 YYDKDF (reference sequence). The CDR3 has 17 residues. The CDR3 DNA is TGTGCCACCAGCAGAGTAGGAACAGGGGTCATCCAAGAGACCCAGTACTTC. Amino acids: CATSRVGTGVIQETQYF. The entire variable domain, with the rest obtained from reference TRBV15 and TRBJ2-5, is as follows: DAMVIQNPRYQVTQFGKPVTLSCSQTLNHNVMYWYQQKSSQAPKLLFHYYDKDFNNEADTPDNFQSRRPNTSFCFLDIRSPGLGDTAMYLCATSRVGTGVIQETQYFGPGTRLLVL.

This chain connects TRBV6-6 to TRBJ2-1; D is possibly TRBD2 (6 bases). The length of the CDR3 is 12 residues. Trimming stripped 4 bases from V and 13 bases from J, with 14 bases between. Germline V gene lookup returns CDR1 MNHNY and CDR2 SVGAGI (reference sequence). CDR3 in amino acids: CASSSRDFEQFF. The CDR3 DNA sequence: TGTGCCAGCAGTTCCCGGGACTTTGAACAGTTCTTC.

The genes are TRBV18 and TRBJ1-2, with 7 nucleotides matching TRBD1. The CDR3 has 15 residues. Germline CDR1 reads KGHSH; CDR2 reads LQKENI. The V segment lost 3 bases and the J segment 5 bases; nucleotides outside the gene matches: 9. This CDR3 reads CASSPGTDVSYGYTF. The CDR3 DNA reads as TGTGCCAGCTCACCTGGGACAGACGTTTCTTATGGCTACACCTTC.

The J gene is TRBJ2-3, the V gene TRBV5-1, with unresolved D. Deletions cut 4 bases from V and 5 bases from J, with 8 bases between. Germline CDR1 and CDR2: SGHRS and YFSETQ. This CDR3 contains 12 residues. The CDR3, as DNA: TGCGCCAGCAGCACTCAGAGAGATACGCAGTATTTT. Translated, it gives CASSTQRDTQYF.

The genes are TRBV19 and TRBJ2-1; D is unresolved. The V gene's germline CDR1 is LNHDA and CDR2 SQIVND (reference sequence). The CDR3 is 15 amino acids. Trimming cost V 4 bases and J 8 bases, with 18 bases left between them. The DNA of the CDR3 is TGTGCCAGTAGTAGGTTTTCTCCGCCGGAAGATGAGCAGTTCTTC. This sequence encodes CASSRFSPPEDEQFF.

CDR3 sequence (DNA): TGTGCCAGCAGACAAAGCGGGGGGGCGTCCAAAAACATTCAGTACTTC. Encoded protein: CASRQSGGASKNIQYF. The chain recombines TRBV6-6 with TRBJ2-4; 10 bases are shared with TRBD2. Germline trimming cut 6 bases from V and 2 bases from J; bases unmatched to any gene: 7. CDR1 MNHNY and CDR2 SVGAGI come from the germline V gene (reference sequence). The CDR3 extends over 16 amino acids.

V gene TRBV6-5 combines with J gene TRBJ1-4, with 7 bases matching TRBD1. J was trimmed by 8 bases and V by 9 bases; bases with no gene match: 9. The CDR3 is 13 amino acids. Germline CDR1 MNHEY, CDR2 SVGAGI. This CDR3 reads CARKTGFGEKLFF. The CDR3 nucleotides read TGTGCCAGGAAGACAGGGTTTGGAGAAAAACTGTTTTTT.

The V call is TRBV6-6, the J call TRBJ1-2; 8 nucleotides line up with TRBD1. V gave up 6 bases and J gave up 6 bases; unmatched junction bases: 3. Germline CDR1 is MNHNY and CDR2 is SVGAGI (reference sequence). The length of the CDR3 is 12 residues. The CDR3 DNA sequence: TGTGCCAGCAGGTCGACAGGGGATGGCTACACCTTC. Translating gives CASRSTGDGYTF.

Note on this clone: The junction departs from the called germline gene at one end, perhaps through a read error. The sample contains more than one DNA sequence encoding this CDR3. This chain connects TRBV6-5 to TRBJ1-1; D not certain. Germline assignment: CDR1 MNHEY and CDR2 SVGAGI. CDR3 length equals 14 residues. CDR3 sequence (DNA): TGTGCCAGCAGCCCCAATGTAATGAACACTGAAGCCTTCTTT. Residues: CASSPNVMNTEAFF.

V is TRBV28 and J is TRBJ1-5; no clear D. The CDR3 totals 15 residues. Trimming took off 6 bases at V and 2 bases at J, with 14 bases between the two ends. Germline V gene sequence: CDR1 MDHEN, CDR2 SYDVKM. The CDR3 DNA is TGTGCCAGCAGGGTCGAGGGAGTTGGCAATCAGCCCCAGCATTTT. This sequence encodes CASRVEGVGNQPQHF.

This clone was seen only once. J is TRBJ1-4 and V is TRBV5-6; D remains ambiguous. Deletions cut 5 bases from V and 3 bases from J, with 14 bases between. Germline V gene lookup returns CDR1 SGHDT and CDR2 YYEEEE. The length of the CDR3 is 15 residues. This CDR3 reads CASSRGWQANEKLFF. In DNA form, the CDR3 reads TGTGCCAGCAGTCGGGGTTGGCAGGCTAATGAAAAACTGTTTTTT.